The T cell receptor beta chain under discussion was sequenced for a study of CD8 T cells in ankylosing spondylitis. TCRdb re-derived calls from the 5' RACE reads in MiXCR, one entry per CDR3 protein. The sample holds 150,000 to 200,000 distinct CDR3 sequences, 30% to 35% seen once. CDR3 length: 16 amino acids. V shed 5 bases, J shed 6 bases, and the junction held 13 bases outside the gene matches. The V gene's germline CDR1 is SEHNR and CDR2 FQNEAQ (reference sequence). As to this clonotype: Antigen specificity is unknown.

Regarding the study as a whole: Matched ankylosing spondylitis synovial fluid reportedly showed significant enrichment of disease-linked clones. A TCR beta motif of eight highly homologous variants appeared characteristic of ankylosing spondylitis blood.

Sequencing input: synovial fluid, either unsorted or a sorted T cell fraction (not recorded which). V usage is TRBV7-9 and J usage is TRBJ1-3, with TRBD1 matching over 7 bases. This TCR came from a male donor with ankylosing spondylitis. The CDR3 nucleotides are TGTGCCAGCAGCGCCCGTCCCCAGGGGGGAGAAAACACCATATATTTT. Translation: CASSARPQGGENTIYF.